The 21 T cell receptor beta chains below come from one sample, sequenced in a study of blood T cells in healthy people across ages. The use of a sample-barcoded 5' primer and a J-beta primer mix characterized a second PCR of roughly 6 to 11 cycles. TCRdb re-derived calls from the 5' RACE reads in MiXCR, one entry per CDR3 protein. The table has approximately 900,000 distinct CDR3 sequences, about 48% seen once. The sequencing sample was made of blood. The receptors originated from a man in his thirties or forties in good health.

The chain links TRBV2 to TRBJ1-2; D not certain. The V gene's germline CDR1 is SNHLY and CDR2 FYNNEI. The CDR3 extends over 9 amino acids. V shed 5 bases and J shed 8 bases, with 3 bases lying between them. CDR3 sequence reads: CASSPGYTF. The CDR3 DNA sequence: TGTGCCAGCAGTCCGGGCTACACCTTC.

This clonotype was seen a handful of times. This clone may be a read error of a much larger clone one base away. The chain has TRBV3-1 and TRBJ1-6, with 9 bases lining up with TRBD1. Looked up from germline, CDR1 is LGHDT and CDR2 is YNNKEL (reference sequence). The CDR3 sequence is 15 residues long. The ends lost 5 bases at V and 9 bases at J; junction bases unmatched: 8. The CDR3 reads CASSEWTGAPSPLHF. The CDR3 DNA is TGTGCCAGCAGCGAATGGACAGGGGCCCCTTCACCCCTCCACTTT.

This chain uses TRBV2 with TRBJ1-5, with 7 bases lining up with TRBD1. Germline V gives CDR1 SNHLY, CDR2 FYNNEI. V lost 6 bases, J lost 5 bases, and 10 bases stayed unmatched. The CDR3 loop spans 15 amino acids. The CDR3 region has the DNA TGTGCCAGCAGACACGGACAGGCGGGGTATCAGCCCCAGCATTTT. This translates into CASRHGQAGYQPQHF. Full variable domain (outside the CDR3, taken from reference TRBV2 and TRBJ1-5): EPEVTQTPSHQVTQMGQEVILRCVPISNHLYFYWYRQILGQKVEFLVSFYNNEISEKSEIFDDQFSVERPDGSNFTLKIRSTKLEDSAMYFCASRHGQAGYQPQHFGDGTRLSIL.

This sequence joins TRBV6-1 and TRBJ2-3; D might be TRBD1 or TRBD2, each matching 5 bases. From germline, CDR1 is MNHNS and CDR2 SASEGT. V was cut by 4 bases and J by 2 bases, with 10 bases left in between. CDR3 length: 14 amino acids. The CDR3 spells CASSAAGATDTQYF. Here the CDR3 DNA reads TGTGCCAGCAGTGCCGCCGGGGCCACAGATACGCAGTATTTT.

As regards this clonotype: The junction shows a germline mismatch at one end, possibly a read error. The chain combines TRBV13 with TRBJ2-1, with TRBD1 matching over 8 bases. The CDR3 has 15 residues. Per the germline V gene, CDR1 is PRHDT and CDR2 is FYEKMQ (reference sequence). As DNA, the CDR3 is TGTGCCAGCAGCTCTCAGGGGGCTATCTACAATGGGCAGTTCTTC. Protein: CASSSQGAIYNGQFF.

This chain joins TRBV29-1 and TRBJ2-3; D ambiguous. Germline CDR1 SQVTM, CDR2 ANQGSEA. This CDR3 has 13 residues. V was trimmed by 4 bases and J by 0 bases, leaving 8 bases between them. CDR3 DNA sequence: TGCAGCGTTGTATTCTGGAGCACAGATACGCAGTATTTT. Its protein product is CSVVFWSTDTQYF.

This clonotype has only a few counts. The chain has TRBV5-6 and TRBJ2-7; D gene uncertain. The CDR3 is 13 residues long. Germline V gene lookup returns CDR1 SGHDT and CDR2 YYEEEE. Trimming took off 3 bases at V and 2 bases at J, with 9 bases between the two ends. The CDR3 region has the DNA TGTGCCAGCAGCTCGATCGTCCCCTACGAGCAGTACTTC. It specifies CASSSIVPYEQYF.

This clonotype was detected a few times. This sequence joins TRBV11-2 and TRBJ1-5; D not resolved. The CDR3 has 15 amino acids. Trimming took off 5 bases at V and 0 bases at J, with 11 bases between the two ends. Per the germline V gene, CDR1 is SGHAT and CDR2 is FQNNGV. The CDR3 DNA follows: TGTGCCAGCAGCGGAGGAGGCTATAGCAATCAGCCCCAGCATTTT. This codes for CASSGGGYSNQPQHF.

The chain employs TRBV28 and TRBJ1-1; 8 nucleotides line up with TRBD1. Looked up from germline, CDR1 is MDHEN and CDR2 is SYDVKM. The CDR3 consists of 14 residues. J lost 4 bases, V lost 6 bases, and 7 bases had no gene match. CDR3 amino acids: CASRHTGGGTEAFF. CDR3 DNA sequence: TGTGCCAGCAGACACACAGGGGGAGGCACTGAAGCTTTCTTT.

This chain joins TRBV12-3 or TRBV12-4 and TRBJ2-5; no reliable D call. CDR3 length equals 15 residues. Trimming took 6 bases from V and 2 from J, leaving 16 bases between them. CDR3 coding DNA: TGTGCCAGCAGCCGGCAGGCCTCAGGACAAGAGACCCAGTACTTC. As protein: CASSRQASGQETQYF.

V and J are TRBV5-1 and TRBJ2-7, with D possibly matching TRBD1 (6 bases). The CDR3 has 17 residues. The V gene's germline CDR1 is SGHRS and CDR2 YFSETQ. The germline V and J ends were trimmed by 2 bases and 3 bases, with 21 bases remaining between them. CDR3 DNA: TGCGCCAGCAGCTTTACGGGACAAGAACTCGGATACTACGAGCAGTACTTC. Translation: CASSFTGQELGYYEQYF.

This clonotype was counted between two and nine times. The chain uses TRBV7-9 and TRBJ2-7, with D perhaps TRBD1 or TRBD2 (5 bases each). The ends were cut back, 5 bases at V and 0 bases at J, with 17 bases in the middle. Germline CDR1 and CDR2: SEHNR and FQNEAQ (reference sequence). The CDR3 contains 16 residues. For the CDR3, the DNA is TGTGCCAGCAGCATTCTCCGGGACCACCACTCCTACGAGCAGTACTTC. Its protein is CASSILRDHHSYEQYF.

This chain joins TRBV25-1 and TRBJ1-5, with a tentative D call TRBD1 (6 bases). Trimming shortened V by 3 bases and J by 2 bases, and 17 bases separated the two germline ends. This CDR3 is built from 17 residues. The germline gives CDR1 MGHDK, CDR2 SYGVNS. The CDR3 nucleotides are TGTGCCAGCAGTGAGTTAAAGTTTCGGACAGGCAATCAGCCCCAGCATTTT. It translates to CASSELKFRTGNQPQHF.

The J gene is TRBJ2-1, the V gene TRBV28; no firm D call. V dropped 3 bases and J dropped 12 bases, with 12 bases sitting between them. CDR1 is MDHEN, CDR2 SYDVKM, per germline. The CDR3 is made up of 12 amino acids. CDR3 bases: TGTGCCAGCAGTTTTGCAGAGGCAGGGCAGTTCTTC. Translation: CASSFAEAGQFF.

The chain is built from TRBV5-6 and TRBJ2-5; a possible D gene is TRBD2 (5 bases). V was cut by 0 bases and J by 4 bases, with 25 bases left in between. The V gene's germline CDR1 is SGHDT and CDR2 YYEEEE. This CDR3 comprises 19 residues. The CDR3 loop reads CASSLARGPAAPYGETQYF. Here the CDR3 DNA reads TGTGCCAGCAGCTTGGCCCGGGGTCCCGCGGCTCCCTATGGAGAGACCCAGTACTTC.

V gene TRBV6-5 combines with J gene TRBJ2-7, with D possibly being TRBD2 (5 bases). This CDR3 is 16 amino acids long. Trimming took 0 bases from V and 2 from J, leaving 14 bases between them. CDR1 is MNHEY and CDR2 is SVGAGI in the germline V gene. The DNA for the CDR3 is TGTGCCAGCAGTTACTCGAACATCCGAGGGACCTACGAGCAGTACTTC. Translating it yields CASSYSNIRGTYEQYF.

The rearrangement uses TRBV5-1 and TRBJ2-3; D is unclear. The CDR3 is made up of 14 amino acids. Germline V gene data show CDR1 as SGHRS and CDR2 as YFSETQ. V was trimmed by 1 base and J by 3 bases, leaving 9 bases between them. CDR3 DNA sequence: TGCGCCAGCAGCTTGACAAAGGCTACAGATACGCAGTATTTT. Translating it yields CASSLTKATDTQYF. The complete variable domain, with remaining parts taken from reference TRBV5-1 and TRBJ2-3, reads KAGVTQTPRYLIKTRGQQVTLSCSPISGHRSVSWYQQTPGQGLQFLFEYFSETQRNKGNFPGRFSGRQFSNSRSEMNVSTLELGDSALYLCASSLTKATDTQYFGPGTRLTVL.

This clonotype was seen more than once but under ten times. The chain couples TRBV20-1 to TRBJ1-2; D is ambiguous. The V and J ends lost 5 bases and 0 bases respectively, with 10 bases between them. The germline gives CDR1 DFQATT, CDR2 SNEGSKA (reference sequence). The CDR3 extends over 13 amino acids. The CDR3 loop reads CSAVRSSNYGYTF. DNA of the CDR3: TGCAGTGCTGTCCGGAGTTCTAACTATGGCTACACCTTC.

V usage is TRBV20-1 and J usage is TRBJ2-1; unclear D gene. The CDR3 covers 11 residues. In germline, CDR1 is DFQATT, CDR2 SNEGSKA (reference sequence). Trimming left V 0 bases short and J 8 bases short, with 5 bases between. In DNA, the CDR3 is TGCAGTGCTAGAGAGTGGGATGAGCAGTTCTTC. Translated, it gives CSAREWDEQFF.

There are a few counts of this clonotype. J is TRBJ1-4 and V is TRBV18; TRBD1 might be the D (6 bases). CDR3 size: 14 residues. Germline-derived CDR1 and CDR2 are KGHSH and LQKENI. V was pared by 6 bases and J by 4 bases, with 12 bases between. CDR3 DNA sequence: TGTGCCAGCTCGCCAGGACAGATTAATGAAAAACTGTTTTTT. Translating it yields CASSPGQINEKLFF. The variable domain in full, with the rest retrieved from reference TRBV18 and TRBJ1-4, is NAGVMQNPRHLVRRRGQEARLRCSPMKGHSHVYWYRQLPEEGLKFMVYLQKENIIDESGMPKERFSAEFPKEGPSILRIQQVVRGDSAAYFCASSPGQINEKLFFGSGTQLSVL.

The gene calls are TRBV7-8 and TRBJ2-5, with 12 nucleotides matching TRBD2. This CDR3 spans 18 amino acids. Trimming removed 5 bases from V and 2 bases from J; junction bases left unmatched: 12. The germline V gene has CDR1 SGHVS and CDR2 FQNEAQ. In nucleotides, the CDR3 is TGTGCCAGCAGCCTCCCGACTAGCGGGGGTTTAATGCAAGAGACCCAGTACTTC. This encodes CASSLPTSGGLMQETQYF.